The clone carrying this TCR beta chain was counted between two and nine times. Its specificity is unknown. Quantitative 5'-RACE was performed with molecular barcodes, and it yielded the TCR beta libraries. MiXCR, applied by TCRdb to the 5' RACE reads, yields one record per CDR3 protein. The table lists about 360,000 distinct CDR3 sequences, around 20% of them singletons. V lost 7 bases to trimming and J lost 4 bases; unmatched junction nucleotides: 4. This CDR3 contains 14 residues. Germline CDR1 reads MNHEY; CDR2 reads SMNVEV (reference sequence). This entry is derived from a study of CD8 T cells in ankylosing spondylitis. General study results and limits: There was reportedly significant enrichment of clones that were disease-linked in matched ankylosing spondylitis synovial fluid. Prior literature has documented some motif variants in synovial fluid and blood from reactive arthritis.

The rearrangement uses TRBV27 and TRBJ1-6; 7 positions match TRBD1. Sequenced sample: blood, either unsorted or a sorted T cell fraction (not recorded which). This sequence was found in a male donor with ankylosing spondylitis or in good health (not recorded which). CDR3 DNA sequence: TGTGCCAGCATTCTGGGACAGTATAATTCACCCCTCCACTTT. This codes for CASILGQYNSPLHF.